The 5 T cell receptor beta chains listed next were all sequenced from one sample in a study of early T cells in non-severe SARS-CoV-2 infection. Using its own MiXCR run on the 5' RACE reads, TCRdb lists one record per CDR3 protein. The sample consists of 80,000 or so distinct CDR3 sequences, 5% to 6.5% of them appearing once. The sample comprised whole blood. These receptors were taken from an adult who was a healthcare worker with PCR-confirmed SARS-CoV-2 infection or an uninfected control (not recorded which).

A few counts support this clonotype. This chain joins TRBV20-1 and TRBJ2-7; 7 positions agree with TRBD1. Germline lookup yields CDR1 DFQATT and CDR2 SNEGSKA (reference sequence). This CDR3 is built from 12 residues. Germline trimming cut 5 bases from V and 3 bases from J; bases unmatched to any gene: 4. The DNA of the CDR3 is TGCAGTGCTTACCGGGACAGCTACGAGCAGTACTTC. Residues: CSAYRDSYEQYF.

This clonotype was observed many times. J is TRBJ2-1 and V is TRBV10-1; the D gene could be TRBD1 or TRBD2 (5 bases each). Deletions cut 1 base from V and 6 bases from J, with 10 bases between. The germline V gene has CDR1 WNHNN and CDR2 SYGVQD (reference sequence). The CDR3 totals 14 residues. The CDR3 protein is CASSELGPLNEQFF. Here the CDR3 DNA reads TGCGCCAGCAGTGAGTTGGGACCTCTCAATGAGCAGTTCTTC.

The J gene is TRBJ1-2, the V gene TRBV29-1; unclear D gene. V shed 2 bases and J shed 7 bases, with 20 bases lying between them. Germline V CDR1 and CDR2: SQVTM, ANQGSEA. The CDR3 covers 15 residues. The DNA for the CDR3 is TGCAGCGTTGAACCGGGTATCAGAGGACGCTCTGGCTACACCTTC. Encoded protein: CSVEPGIRGRSGYTF.

The chain joins TRBV29-1 to TRBJ1-4; 7 bases fit TRBD1. The germline gives CDR1 SQVTM, CDR2 ANQGSEA. This CDR3 is built from 12 residues. Trimming took 4 bases from V and 6 from J; bases not matched to a gene: 2. CDR3 nucleotide sequence: TGCAGCGTTGGACAGGGTCATGAAAAACTGTTTTTT. Translated: CSVGQGHEKLFF.

This clonotype was detected ten times or more. The chain carries TRBV12-3 or TRBV12-4 and TRBJ2-3; the match to TRBD2 covers 7 bases. V trimming: 5 bases; J trimming: 2 bases; junction bases outside the gene matches: 7. The CDR3 consists of 15 residues. This chain's CDR3 is CASSPLGGPTDTQYF. The CDR3 coding sequence is TGTGCCAGCAGTCCCCTGGGAGGGCCCACAGATACGCAGTATTTT.